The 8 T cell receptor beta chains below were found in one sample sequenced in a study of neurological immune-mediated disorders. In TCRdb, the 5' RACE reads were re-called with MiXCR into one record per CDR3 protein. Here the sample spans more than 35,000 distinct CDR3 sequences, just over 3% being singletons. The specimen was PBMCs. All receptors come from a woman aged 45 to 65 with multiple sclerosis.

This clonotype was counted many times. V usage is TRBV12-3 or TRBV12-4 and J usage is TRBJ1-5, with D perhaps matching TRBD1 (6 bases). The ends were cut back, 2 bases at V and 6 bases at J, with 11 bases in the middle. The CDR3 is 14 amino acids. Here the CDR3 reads CASSLIIGGQPQHF. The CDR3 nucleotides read TGTGCCAGCAGTTTAATAATAGGGGGTCAGCCCCAGCATTTT.

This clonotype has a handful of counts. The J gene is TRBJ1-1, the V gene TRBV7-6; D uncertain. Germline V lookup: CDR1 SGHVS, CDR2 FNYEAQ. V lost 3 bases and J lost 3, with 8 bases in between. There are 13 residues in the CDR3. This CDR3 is CASSFQLDTEAFF. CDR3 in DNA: TGTGCCAGCAGCTTTCAGCTGGACACTGAAGCTTTCTTT.

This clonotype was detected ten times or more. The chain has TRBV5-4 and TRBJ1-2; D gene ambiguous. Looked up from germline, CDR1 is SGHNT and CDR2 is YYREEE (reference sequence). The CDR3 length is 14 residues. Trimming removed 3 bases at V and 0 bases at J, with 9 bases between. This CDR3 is CASSWAGTNYGYTF. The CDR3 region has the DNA TGTGCCAGCAGCTGGGCTGGGACTAACTATGGCTACACCTTC. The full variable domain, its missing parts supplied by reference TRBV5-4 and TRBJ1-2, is ETGVTQSPTHLIKTRGQQVTLRCSSQSGHNTVSWYQQALGQGPQFIFQYYREEENGRGNFPPRFSGLQFPNYSSELNVNALELDDSALYLCASSWAGTNYGYTFGSGTRLTVV.

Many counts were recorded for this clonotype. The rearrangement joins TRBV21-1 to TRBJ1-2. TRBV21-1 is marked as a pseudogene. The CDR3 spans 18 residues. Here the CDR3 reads CASSNRLKRAISNYGYTF. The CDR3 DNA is TGTGCCAGCAGCAACCGTCTAAAAAGGGCAATATCTAACTATGGCTACACCTTC.

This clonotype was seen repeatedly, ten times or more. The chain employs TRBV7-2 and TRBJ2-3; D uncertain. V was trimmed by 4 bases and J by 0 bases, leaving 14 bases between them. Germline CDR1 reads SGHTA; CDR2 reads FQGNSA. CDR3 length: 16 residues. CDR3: CASSSLTSSSTDTQYF. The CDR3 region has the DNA TGTGCCAGCAGCTCCTTGACATCTTCTAGCACAGATACGCAGTATTTT.

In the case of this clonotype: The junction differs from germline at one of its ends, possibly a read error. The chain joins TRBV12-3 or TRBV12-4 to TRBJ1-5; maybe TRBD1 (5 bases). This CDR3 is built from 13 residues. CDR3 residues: CASSFQGNHPQHF. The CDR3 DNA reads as TGTGCCAGCAGTTTTCAGGGAAATCACCCCCAGCATTTT.

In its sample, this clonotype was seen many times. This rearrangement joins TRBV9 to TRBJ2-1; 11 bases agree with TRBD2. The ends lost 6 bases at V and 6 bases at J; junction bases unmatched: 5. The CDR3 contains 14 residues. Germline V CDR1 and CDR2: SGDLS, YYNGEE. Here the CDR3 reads CASNRLAGSNEQFF. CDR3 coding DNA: TGTGCCAGCAATAGACTAGCGGGGAGCAATGAGCAGTTCTTC.

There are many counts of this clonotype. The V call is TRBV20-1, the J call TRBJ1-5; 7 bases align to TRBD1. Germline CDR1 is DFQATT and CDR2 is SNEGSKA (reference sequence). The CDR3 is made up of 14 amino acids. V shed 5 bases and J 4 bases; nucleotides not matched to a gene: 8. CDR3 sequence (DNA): TGCAGTGCTGAAGACAGGGTTCGTAATCAGCCCCAGCATTTT. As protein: CSAEDRVRNQPQHF.